The 4 T cell receptor beta chains reported below all come from one sample, sequenced in a study of cytomegalovirus exposure and HLA in healthy donors. This PCR relied on a set of 60 Vbeta primers and 13 Jbeta primers. The repertoire was sequenced with immunoSEQ multiplex PCR; TCRdb's copy has only in-frame clones and lacks some. The sample has around 130,000 clones, approximately 75% seen once. Material: PBMCs. Receptors originate from a middle-aged man in good health and CMV-seronegative.

The rearrangement uses TRBV2 and TRBJ2-2, with 8 bases aligning to TRBD1. This CDR3 is 15 amino acids long. Trimming at V came to 4 bases and at J to 5 bases, leaving 6 bases not matched to a gene. Germline CDR1 SNHLY, CDR2 FYNNEI. In DNA, the CDR3 is TGTGCCAGCAGTGTTTGGACAGGGCGAACCGGGGAGCTGTTTTTT. As protein: CASSVWTGRTGELFF.

The chain has TRBV29-1 and TRBJ2-6; D gene uncertain. The germline V gene encodes CDR1 SQVTM and CDR2 ANQGSEA. Deletions cut 5 bases from V and 0 bases from J, with 14 bases between. The CDR3 spans 16 residues. The chain's CDR3 is CSVPLIGLSGANVLTF. The DNA of the CDR3 is TGCAGCGTTCCTCTCATTGGGCTCTCTGGGGCCAACGTCCTGACTTTC.

To note about this clone: One junction end disagrees with the germline gene, perhaps due to a read error. V usage is TRBV5-1 and J usage is TRBJ1-4; 9 nucleotides align to TRBD1. CDR1 is SGHRS and CDR2 is YFSETQ in the germline V gene. The CDR3 has 11 amino acids. The CDR3 reads CASSHYRDRAF. Written as DNA, the CDR3 is TGCGCCAGCAGTCATTACCGGGACAGGGCTTTT.

Worth noting for this clone: One end of the junction varies from germline; a read error may be responsible. The chain combines TRBV28 with TRBJ2-4, with 7 bases that match TRBD1. This CDR3 is built from 14 residues. CDR1 is MDHEN and CDR2 is SYDVKM in the germline V gene. CDR3 region: CASSFGDRVNSQYF. The DNA of the CDR3 is TGTGCCAGCAGTTTCGGTGACAGGGTAAACAGTCAGTACTTC.